Listed here are 26 T cell receptor beta chains from one sample, sequenced in a study of chronic HIV infection and antiretroviral therapy. One entry per CDR3 protein, called by TCRdb with MiXCR from the 5' RACE reads. The sample lists fewer than 40,000 distinct CDR3 sequences; approximately 7.4% were seen once. Sequenced sample: peripheral blood. The origin of the receptors is an adult who had HIV and had not received antiretroviral therapy, or was an uninfected healthy control (not recorded which).

Many counts were recorded for this clonotype. The gene calls are TRBV2 and TRBJ2-7, with 8 bases identical to TRBD1. The V segment lost 9 bases and the J segment 0 bases; nucleotides outside the gene matches: 1. The CDR3 is 12 residues long. Germline V gene sequence: CDR1 SNHLY, CDR2 FYNNEI. The CDR3 protein is CARQGDSYEQYF. In nucleotides, the CDR3 is TGTGCCAGACAGGGGGACTCCTACGAGCAGTACTTC.

The rearrangement uses TRBV11-3 and TRBJ2-1; TRBD2 matches 8 bases. CDR1 and CDR2 (germline): SGHNT, YENEEA. V shed 3 bases and J 9 bases; nucleotides not matched to a gene: 4. CDR3 length equals 13 residues. The CDR3 sequence is CASSLLAGSEQFF. DNA for the CDR3: TGTGCCAGCAGCTTGTTAGCGGGGAGTGAGCAGTTCTTC.

The sample holds many counts of this clonotype. The chain is built from TRBV12-3 or TRBV12-4 and TRBJ2-1, with 8 positions matching TRBD2. The CDR3 runs 15 residues. Unmatched junction bases numbered 5, after V lost 3 bases and J lost 4 bases. The CDR3 protein is CASSFELAEYNEQFF. For the CDR3, the DNA is TGTGCCAGCAGTTTCGAACTAGCGGAGTACAATGAGCAGTTCTTC.

This clonotype occurred a few times. This rearrangement joins TRBV2 to TRBJ2-1; the D gene could be TRBD1 or TRBD2 (5 bases each). Trimming removed 4 bases at V and 13 bases at J, with 8 bases between. CDR1 is SNHLY and CDR2 is FYNNEI in the germline V gene. This CDR3 spans 10 amino acids. Here the CDR3 reads CASSVRDQFF. Here the CDR3 DNA reads TGTGCCAGCAGTGTCCGGGACCAGTTCTTC.

This clonotype has a handful of counts. This chain links TRBV12-3 or TRBV12-4 with TRBJ2-7; D is unclear. Trimming removed 5 bases from V and 1 base from J, with 3 bases in between. This CDR3 is 11 amino acids long. The CDR3 nucleotides read TGTGCCAGCAGTAAGTCCTACGAGCAGTACTTC. Translated: CASSKSYEQYF.

This clonotype was picked up many times. The V and J genes are TRBV6-5 and TRBJ2-7, with D perhaps TRBD2 (6 bases). CDR1 is MNHEY, CDR2 SVGAGI, per germline. The CDR3 is 14 amino acids. Trimming took off 4 bases at V and 0 bases at J, with 10 bases between the two ends. In DNA, the CDR3 is TGTGCCAGCAGTTGGAGGGTGGGCTCCTACGAGCAGTACTTC. Translated: CASSWRVGSYEQYF.

The CDR3 DNA sequence: TGCAGTGCTAGAAACTCACAGGGGAACACTGAAGCTTTCTTT. Its translation is CSARNSQGNTEAFF. The chain has TRBV20-1 and TRBJ1-1, with D possibly matching TRBD1 (6 bases). Germline CDR1 and CDR2: DFQATT and SNEGSKA (reference sequence). This CDR3 is built from 14 residues. Deletions cut 2 bases from V and 1 base from J, with 11 bases between.

Comments on this clonotype: A much more abundant neighbour one base away suggests this may be a read error. This chain connects TRBV5-1 to TRBJ1-1; D remains ambiguous. The CDR3 runs 14 residues. The V end was cut by 3 bases, the J end by 5 bases, with 14 bases between. Germline V gives CDR1 SGHRS, CDR2 YFSETQ. CDR3 loop: CASSWKERGTEAFF. CDR3 DNA: TGCGCCAGCAGCTGGAAAGAACGTGGGACTGAAGCTTTCTTT.

At least ten counts were recorded for this clonotype. The chain employs TRBV9 and TRBJ2-3, with D possibly matching TRBD1 (6 bases). Germline loops: CDR1 SGDLS, CDR2 YYNGEE. Trimming removed 0 bases from V and 2 bases from J, with 19 bases in between. The CDR3 extends over 18 amino acids. This CDR3 is CASSVGAWGQYLTDTQYF. CDR3 bases: TGTGCCAGCAGCGTAGGAGCTTGGGGACAATACCTCACAGATACGCAGTATTTT.

With respect to this clonotype: A much larger clone lies a single base off, so this may be a read error. The conserved phenylalanine or tryptophan normally closing the CDR3 is absent here, so this likely arose from a read error. The chain has TRBV29-1 and TRBJ2-1; 7 bases are a match to TRBD1. Germline CDR1 is SQVTM and CDR2 is ANQGSEA. V lost 2 bases and J lost 2; bases outside the gene matches: 9. The CDR3 runs to 16 residues. CDR3 sequence: CSVESPDRVAYNEQFS. The CDR3 region has the DNA TGCAGCGTTGAAAGCCCCGACAGGGTCGCCTACAATGAGCAGTTCTCC.

There are many counts of this clonotype. V gene TRBV5-1 combines with J gene TRBJ2-7; TRBD1 matches 9 bases. The CDR3 has 13 residues. Germline trimming cut 4 bases from V and 4 bases from J; bases unmatched to any gene: 3. Germline CDR1 is SGHRS and CDR2 is YFSETQ. The CDR3 sequence is CASSHGQGYEQYF. The CDR3 nucleotides are TGCGCCAGCAGCCACGGACAGGGGTACGAGCAGTACTTC.

This clonotype was seen a few times. J is TRBJ2-6 and V is TRBV2, with D uncertain. The V and J ends lost 3 bases and 0 bases respectively, with 6 bases between them. This CDR3 spans 15 amino acids. Germline-derived CDR1 and CDR2 are SNHLY and FYNNEI. The CDR3 region has the DNA TGTGCCAGCAGTGAGGGGTTCTCTGGGGCCAACGTCCTGACTTTC. This translates into CASSEGFSGANVLTF.

This clonotype was seen only a few times. This sequence joins TRBV6-1 and TRBJ2-7; unclear D gene. The CDR3 contains 13 residues. V lost 2 bases, J lost 3 bases, and 8 bases lay in between. CDR1 and CDR2 (germline): MNHNS, SASEGT. The CDR3 spells CASSEPPNYEQYF. In DNA form, the CDR3 reads TGTGCCAGCAGTGAACCCCCCAACTACGAGCAGTACTTC.

This clonotype showed up just a few times. The chain carries TRBV4-1 and TRBJ1-2, with a weak D call TRBD1 (5 bases). Trimming shortened V by 3 bases and J by 3 bases, and 17 bases separated the two germline ends. CDR1 is MGHRA, CDR2 YSYEKL, per germline. The CDR3 runs to 16 residues. CDR3 protein: CASSQAAGWPHYGYTF. CDR3 DNA sequence: TGCGCCAGCAGCCAGGCCGCAGGGTGGCCCCACTATGGCTACACCTTC.

This clonotype came up a few times. The chain links TRBV21-1 to TRBJ2-7; TRBD1, the D gene given by the table, was not confirmed from the DNA. TRBV21-1 corresponds to a pseudogene. The CDR3 is 14 amino acids. CDR3 nucleotides: TGTGCCAGCAGGCCCCTACAGGGTCGCCACGAGCAGTACTTC. Amino acid sequence: CASRPLQGRHEQYF.

Notes on this clonotype: Germline is not matched at one junction end, which may reflect a read error. This rearrangement joins TRBV29-1 to TRBJ1-1; tentative D call: TRBD1 (6 bases). Germline V gene sequence: CDR1 SQVTM, CDR2 ANQGSEA. The CDR3 is 12 residues long. The CDR3: CSGGTGRTETFF. The CDR3 nucleotides are TGCAGCGGCGGAACAGGGAGGACTGAAACTTTCTTT.

This clonotype was seen ten or more times. This chain joins TRBV7-2 and TRBJ2-5, with a tentative D call TRBD1 (5 bases). Looked up from germline, CDR1 is SGHTA and CDR2 is FQGNSA. Trimming cost V 6 bases and J 0 bases, with 14 bases left between them. The CDR3 spans 15 residues. CDR3 loop: CASSRSTAYQETQYF. DNA for the CDR3: TGTGCCAGCAGTCGATCGACAGCGTACCAAGAGACCCAGTACTTC.

This chain uses TRBV20-1 with TRBJ1-4; D unclear. Germline loops: CDR1 DFQATT, CDR2 SNEGSKA (reference sequence). The V end lost 2 bases, the J end lost 8 bases, and 15 bases lay between the germline ends. The length of the CDR3 is 14 residues. The CDR3, as DNA: TGCAGTGCTAGATTGACCAATCGGCAGGAAAAACTGTTTTTT. Residues: CSARLTNRQEKLFF.

This clonotype has a count of ten or more. The genes are TRBV12-3 or TRBV12-4 and TRBJ2-1; D unclear. The V end lost 5 bases, the J end lost 8 bases, and 10 bases lay between the germline ends. CDR3 length equals 12 residues. The chain's CDR3 is CASSAFSDEQFF. CDR3 in DNA: TGTGCCAGCAGTGCATTTTCGGATGAGCAGTTCTTC.

The rearrangement joins TRBV29-1 to TRBJ2-5, with 7 bases fitting TRBD1. The V gene's germline CDR1 is SQVTM and CDR2 ANQGSEA. The ends lost 5 bases at V and 2 bases at J; junction bases unmatched: 8. This CDR3 contains 14 residues. CDR3 nucleotide sequence: TGCAGCGTTTCAACGACAGGGATACAAGAGACCCAGTACTTC. Translating it yields CSVSTTGIQETQYF.

This clonotype was picked up many times. The chain uses TRBV7-2 and TRBJ2-3; D gene uncertain. Germline CDR1 SGHTA, CDR2 FQGNSA. The germline V and J ends were trimmed by 4 bases and 5 bases, with 13 bases remaining between them. The length of the CDR3 is 14 residues. CDR3 DNA sequence: TGTGCCAGCAGCTACAATAAGATAGGAGATACGCAGTATTTT. Protein product: CASSYNKIGDTQYF.

This clonotype was picked up many times. V and J are TRBV2 and TRBJ2-7; 7 bases are a match to TRBD2. Germline V gene lookup returns CDR1 SNHLY and CDR2 FYNNEI. This CDR3 is 14 amino acids long. The junction had 4 bases not matched to a gene; V was cut back by 0 bases and J by 5 bases. The CDR3 DNA sequence: TGTGCCAGCAGTGAAGCAGCGGGGAAGGACGAGCAGTACTTC. It encodes CASSEAAGKDEQYF.

This clonotype was detected only a few times. The V call is TRBV5-1, the J call TRBJ2-1; 9 nucleotides agree with TRBD2. The CDR3 has 15 amino acids. CDR1 and CDR2 from the germline V gene are SGHRS and YFSETQ. V shed 2 bases, J shed 6 bases, and the junction held 6 bases outside the gene matches. In DNA form, the CDR3 reads TGCGCCAGCAGCTTAATAGCGGGAGTGGTCAATGAGCAGTTCTTC. Protein sequence: CASSLIAGVVNEQFF.

There are many counts of this clonotype. J is TRBJ2-3 and V is TRBV28; 7 nucleotides match TRBD1. Germline V gene sequence: CDR1 MDHEN, CDR2 SYDVKM. V trimming: 3 bases; J trimming: 3 bases; junction bases outside the gene matches: 3. The CDR3 has 14 amino acids. As DNA, the CDR3 is TGTGCCAGCAGTTTGGGACAGTGGACAGATACGCAGTATTTT. This sequence encodes CASSLGQWTDTQYF.

The V call is TRBV28, the J call TRBJ1-5; D gene uncertain. Germline V lookup: CDR1 MDHEN, CDR2 SYDVKM. V was shortened by 6 bases and J by 3 bases, with 9 bases between the two germline ends. The CDR3 has 13 residues. CDR3: CASSVGNNQPQHF. In nucleotides, the CDR3 is TGTGCCAGCAGCGTAGGGAACAATCAGCCCCAGCATTTT. The entire variable domain, with the rest obtained from reference TRBV28 and TRBJ1-5, is as follows: DVKVTQSSRYLVKRTGEKVFLECVQDMDHENMFWYRQDPGLGLRLIYFSYDVKMKEKGDIPEGYSVSREKKERFSLILESASTNQTSMYLCASSVGNNQPQHFGDGTRLSIL.

This clonotype has a handful of counts. The chain employs TRBV2 and TRBJ2-3; possibly TRBD2 for D (5 bases). Between the trimmed V and J ends, which lost 6 bases and 2 bases, there was a span of 12 bases. CDR1 is SNHLY and CDR2 is FYNNEI in the germline V gene. This CDR3 has 14 amino acids. CDR3 loop: CASRGGPVTDTQYF. The CDR3 DNA sequence: TGTGCCAGCAGGGGCGGGCCCGTCACAGATACGCAGTATTTT.